This T cell receptor beta chain was retrieved from a study of blood T cells in healthy people across ages. Primers used in a second PCR of roughly 7 to 12 cycles were a sample-barcoded 5' primer and a J-beta primer mix. TCRdb re-derived calls from the 5' RACE reads in MiXCR, one entry per CDR3 protein. The data contain about 620,000 distinct CDR3 sequences, about 50% of them singletons. This CDR3 is built from 16 residues. The germline gives CDR1 SGDLS, CDR2 YYNGEE. The chain is built from TRBV9 and TRBJ2-4; 7 bases fit TRBD1. The assigned J gene may be wrong: the sequence end matches TRBJ2-5 better. What was sequenced was blood. The TCR comes from an elderly woman in good health. In DNA form, the CDR3 reads TGTGCCAGCAGCGTAGAAGGGGGACAGCTTAAAGAGACCCAGTACTTC. Protein product: CASSVEGGQLKETQYF.